The 17 T cell receptor beta chains given below trace back to one sample, sequenced in a study of blood T cell repertoires in COVID-19. Profiling relied on immunoSEQ multiplex PCR, and the TCRdb table lists in-frame clones only, not all of them. This table holds about 180,000 clones, approximately 84% found once. The specimen sequenced was PBMCs or T cells enriched from blood (not recorded which). The receptor source for this set is a human donor with acute COVID-19. The donor label of this sample is uncertain.

DNA of the CDR3: TGTGCCAGCAGACCCGACAGGGACTTCGGCTACACCTTC. This encodes CASRPDRDFGYTF. V gene TRBV7-2 combines with J gene TRBJ1-2; 7 bases are a match to TRBD1. Trimming at V came to 6 bases and at J to 8 bases, leaving 9 bases not matched to a gene. The germline gives CDR1 SGHTA, CDR2 FQGNSA. The CDR3 length is 13 residues.

The J gene is TRBJ1-1, the V gene TRBV6-5, with 7 bases that match TRBD1. Germline V gene lookup returns CDR1 MNHEY and CDR2 SVGAGI. There are 13 residues in the CDR3. J lost 3 bases, V lost 3 bases, and 1 base had no gene match. The CDR3 DNA reads as TGTGCCAGCAGTTATACAGGGGACACTGAAGCTTTCTTT. Its protein product is CASSYTGDTEAFF.

This chain uses TRBV27 with TRBJ1-1; 9 bases fit TRBD1. Germline lookup yields CDR1 MNHEY and CDR2 SMNVEV (reference sequence). J lost 2 bases, V lost 3 bases, and 7 bases had no gene match. This CDR3 is 16 amino acids long. Here the CDR3 DNA reads TGTGCCAGCAGTTTTCACCCGGGACAGGGAAACACTGAAGCTTTCTTT. Residues: CASSFHPGQGNTEAFF.

This chain joins TRBV9 and TRBJ2-5; D unresolved. Germline CDR1 SGDLS, CDR2 YYNGEE. The CDR3 has 13 residues. Trimming stripped 0 bases from V and 0 bases from J, with 3 bases between. CDR3 sequence: CASSVGHQETQYF. Written as DNA, the CDR3 is TGTGCCAGCAGCGTAGGGCACCAAGAGACCCAGTACTTC.

The chain employs TRBV5-4 and TRBJ2-2; D is undetermined. Germline V gives CDR1 SGHNT, CDR2 YYREEE (reference sequence). V dropped 7 bases and J dropped 0 bases, with 4 bases sitting between them. This CDR3 is 12 amino acids long. The CDR3 sequence: CASGPNTGELFF. In DNA, the CDR3 is TGTGCCAGCGGCCCGAACACCGGGGAGCTGTTTTTT.

The chain's CDR3 is CATRPGSSPNTEAFF. CDR3 coding DNA: TGTGCCACCAGGCCGGGGTCTTCGCCGAACACTGAAGCTTTCTTT. The chain joins TRBV24-1 to TRBJ1-1; no clear D. The CDR3 spans 15 residues. V lost 7 bases and J 1 base, leaving 15 bases between the germline ends. Germline-derived CDR1 and CDR2 are KGHDR and SFDVKD.

This clone was seen a few times. The V and J genes are TRBV2 and TRBJ1-1; D is perhaps TRBD1 (5 bases). Germline V gene lookup returns CDR1 SNHLY and CDR2 FYNNEI. This CDR3 is built from 14 residues. Trimming shortened V by 2 bases and J by 3 bases, and 10 bases separated the two germline ends. CDR3 sequence (DNA): TGTGCCAGCAGTGAAATACAGGTCGACACTGAAGCTTTCTTT. This encodes CASSEIQVDTEAFF.

This chain connects TRBV29-1 to TRBJ2-2, with 12 bases matching TRBD2. Germline V gene sequence: CDR1 SQVTM, CDR2 ANQGSEA. This CDR3 has 14 amino acids. Trimming cost V 6 bases and J 4 bases; bases outside gene matches: 3. The CDR3 DNA reads as TGCAGCGTCGGACTAGCGGGGTCCACCGGGGAGCTGTTTTTT. It specifies CSVGLAGSTGELFF.

Only a few counts were recorded for this clone. V gene TRBV2 combines with J gene TRBJ2-7, with D hard to call. The V and J ends lost 3 bases and 0 bases respectively, with 12 bases between them. The CDR3 covers 15 residues. From germline, CDR1 is SNHLY and CDR2 FYNNEI. The CDR3 sequence: CASSEHDSSSYEQYF. DNA of the CDR3: TGTGCCAGCAGTGAGCACGACTCGAGCTCCTACGAGCAGTACTTC.

This chain uses TRBV7-2 with TRBJ2-3; D remains unclear. Trimming took off 4 bases at V and 2 bases at J, with 4 bases between the two ends. The CDR3 is made up of 12 amino acids. The germline V gene encodes CDR1 SGHTA and CDR2 FQGNSA. The CDR3 coding sequence is TGTGCCAGCAGCTCCGTCACAGATACGCAGTATTTT. This sequence encodes CASSSVTDTQYF.

The gene calls are TRBV7-9 and TRBJ1-2; D is possibly TRBD1 (6 bases). CDR1 and CDR2 (germline): SEHNR, FQNEAQ (reference sequence). V lost 5 bases to trimming and J lost 6 bases, with 10 bases between them. This CDR3 has 12 residues. CDR3 coding DNA: TGTGCCAGCAGCAAAGGGGGGGATGGCTACACCTTC. Its protein is CASSKGGDGYTF.

CDR3 bases: TGTGCCTGGAGTTCGGGTGAGAGGGTTGAAAAACTGTTTTTT. As protein: CAWSSGERVEKLFF. This chain uses TRBV30 with TRBJ1-4; no definite D call. The CDR3 loop spans 14 amino acids. In germline, CDR1 is GTSNPN, CDR2 SVGIG (reference sequence). With 2 bases removed from V and 7 bases from J, the gap between germline ends came to 14 bases.

The chain joins TRBV10-3 to TRBJ2-3; 12 bases line up with TRBD2. The germline V gene encodes CDR1 ENHRY and CDR2 SYGVKD. The CDR3 covers 16 residues. Trimming removed 4 bases from V and 5 bases from J; junction bases left unmatched: 7. The CDR3 DNA is TGTGCCATCAGTGCCTCGACTAGCGGGGGTCGAGATACGCAGTATTTT. It codes for CAISASTSGGRDTQYF.

The chain links TRBV7-3 to TRBJ2-5, with 7 bases matching TRBD1. Germline V CDR1 and CDR2: SGHTA, FQGTGA. V lost 5 bases, J lost 4 bases, and 10 bases stayed unmatched. The CDR3 is 15 amino acids. The CDR3: CASSPGQSLRETQYF. CDR3 sequence (DNA): TGTGCCAGCAGCCCGGGACAGTCCTTGAGAGAGACCCAGTACTTC.

The chain employs TRBV29-1 and TRBJ1-2; no definite D call. The CDR3 spans 11 residues. Germline lookup yields CDR1 SQVTM and CDR2 ANQGSEA. V dropped 5 bases and J dropped 4 bases, with 8 bases sitting between them. The CDR3 spells CSVRTSYGYTF. CDR3 sequence (DNA): TGCAGCGTTCGAACGAGCTATGGCTACACCTTC. Complete variable domain (other parts from reference TRBV29-1 and TRBJ1-2): SAVISQKPSRDICQRGTSLTIQCQVDSQVTMMFWYRQQPGQSLTLIATANQGSEATYESGFVIDKFPISRPNLTFSTLTVSNMSPEDSSIYLCSVRTSYGYTFGSGTRLTVV.

The V call is TRBV7-3, the J call TRBJ2-3, with a tentative D call TRBD1 (5 bases). The CDR3 runs 14 residues. Germline values: CDR1 SGHTA, CDR2 FQGTGA. V was pared by 2 bases and J by 5 bases, with 11 bases between. Written as DNA, the CDR3 is TGTGCCAGCAGCTTAGCAGGCAGGGAAGATACGCAGTATTTT. Amino acid sequence: CASSLAGREDTQYF.

The gene calls are TRBV7-9 and TRBJ1-2; TRBD1 agrees at 10 bases. After removal of 6 bases from V and 7 bases from J, the junction contained 17 bases not matched to a gene. Per the germline V gene, CDR1 is SEHNR and CDR2 is FQNEAQ (reference sequence). This CDR3 comprises 17 residues. The CDR3 nucleotides are TGTGCCAGCAGTTCCACCCGGGACAGGGGCGAGGGGCTTGGCTACACCTTC. Its translation: CASSSTRDRGEGLGYTF.